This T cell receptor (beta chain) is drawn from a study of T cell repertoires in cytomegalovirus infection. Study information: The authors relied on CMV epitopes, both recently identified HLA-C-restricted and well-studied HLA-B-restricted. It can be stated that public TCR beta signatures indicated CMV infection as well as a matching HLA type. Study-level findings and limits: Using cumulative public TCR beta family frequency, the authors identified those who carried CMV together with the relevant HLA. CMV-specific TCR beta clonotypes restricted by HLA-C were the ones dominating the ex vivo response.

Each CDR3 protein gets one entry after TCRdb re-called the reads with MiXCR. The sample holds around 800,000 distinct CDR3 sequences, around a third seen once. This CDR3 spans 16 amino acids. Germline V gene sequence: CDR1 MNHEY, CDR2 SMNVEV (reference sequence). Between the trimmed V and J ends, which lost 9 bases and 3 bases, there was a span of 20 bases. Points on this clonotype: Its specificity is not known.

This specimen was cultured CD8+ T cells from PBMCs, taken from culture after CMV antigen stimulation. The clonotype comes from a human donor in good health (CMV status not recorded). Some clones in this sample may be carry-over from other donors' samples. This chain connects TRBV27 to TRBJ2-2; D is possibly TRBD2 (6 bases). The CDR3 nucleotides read TGTGCCAGTACCACCGGGGACTTCGTTGACACCGGGGAGCTGTTTTTT. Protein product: CASTTGDFVDTGELFF.